These 3 T cell receptor beta chains were all obtained from the same sample, sequenced in a study of cytomegalovirus exposure and HLA in healthy donors. The primer mix had 60 Vbeta and 13 Jbeta primers. Clones were read by immunoSEQ multiplex PCR, and TCRdb kept only the in-frame ones, dropping some. The profile shows some 200,000 clones, around 79% of them singletons. The specimen sequenced was PBMCs. Every receptor here comes from a man between 18 and 29 years old in good health and CMV-seronegative.

The chain has TRBV4-2 and TRBJ2-3, with 9 bases identical to TRBD1. The trim removed 0 bases at V and 4 bases at J, leaving 14 bases unmatched. The germline CDR1 and CDR2 sequences are LGHNA and YNFKEQ. This CDR3 spans 19 amino acids. CDR3 coding DNA: TGTGCCAGCAGCCAAGATATGGGAGGACAGGGGATTAGCTCAGATACGCAGTATTTT. It codes for CASSQDMGGQGISSDTQYF.

The chain employs TRBV5-4 and TRBJ2-5; the D gene is possibly TRBD1 (6 bases). Judging by the DNA end, TRBJ2-7 fits better; the J call may be wrong. This CDR3 contains 16 residues. Germline loops: CDR1 SGHNT, CDR2 YYREEE (reference sequence). CDR3 loop: CASSLVGAGEYYEQYF. The DNA of the CDR3 is TGTGCCAGCAGCTTGGTAGGGGCAGGGGAGTACTACGAGCAGTACTTC.

The chain couples TRBV7-6 to TRBJ2-7; 11 bases agree with TRBD2. V lost 2 bases, J lost 4 bases, and 7 bases stayed unmatched. Germline-derived CDR1 and CDR2 are SGHVS and FNYEAQ. The CDR3 is 16 amino acids. The CDR3 spells CASSLKLAGVHYEQYF. The CDR3 DNA follows: TGTGCCAGCAGCTTAAAACTAGCGGGAGTCCATTACGAGCAGTACTTC.